This T cell receptor beta chain was recorded in a study of blood T cell repertoires in COVID-19. About the research overall: The samples span acute and convalescent COVID-19 from the United States, Italy and Spain. T cells, B-cell-depleted T cells, or PBMCs supplied cDNA or gDNA.

Assay: immunoSEQ multiplex PCR; the TCRdb copy retains only in-frame clones and omits some. The sample includes about 70,000 clones, roughly 77% of them seen just once. CDR3 length: 17 amino acids. Trimming pared 6 bases from V and 3 bases from J, leaving 21 bases between. Germline V CDR1 and CDR2: MDHEN, SYDVKM. The source material was peripheral blood. The sequence derives from a woman in her 70s with acute or convalescent COVID-19. V gene TRBV28 combines with J gene TRBJ2-4; no clear D gene. CDR3 in amino acids: CASSEPERRTNKNIQYF. CDR3 bases: TGTGCCAGCAGCGAACCTGAACGTCGCACAAACAAAAACATTCAGTACTTC.